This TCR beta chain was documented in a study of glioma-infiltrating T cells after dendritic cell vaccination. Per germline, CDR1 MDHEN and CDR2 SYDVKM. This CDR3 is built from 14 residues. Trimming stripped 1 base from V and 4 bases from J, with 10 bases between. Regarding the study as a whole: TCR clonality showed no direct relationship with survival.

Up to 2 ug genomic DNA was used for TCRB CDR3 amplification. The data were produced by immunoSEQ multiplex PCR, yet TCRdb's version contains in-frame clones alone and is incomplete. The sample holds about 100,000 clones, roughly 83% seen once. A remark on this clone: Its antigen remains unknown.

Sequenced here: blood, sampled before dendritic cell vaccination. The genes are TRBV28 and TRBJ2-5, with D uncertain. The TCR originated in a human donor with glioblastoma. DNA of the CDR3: TGTGCCAGCAGTTTATCAACCTCAGGAGAGACCCAGTACTTC. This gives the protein CASSLSTSGETQYF.